Listed here are 20 T cell receptor beta chains from one sample, sequenced in a study of T cells after posttransplantation cyclophosphamide. Generated by immunoSEQ multiplex PCR, the TCRdb table keeps only in-frame clones and is missing some. Listed for the sample are more than 20,000 clones, none seen a single time. Material: PBMCs. The origin of the receptors is a man in his fifties or sixties in good health, CMV-negative, and a related stem cell transplant donor.

This clone was counted at least ten times. V and J are TRBV4-1 and TRBJ2-5, with TRBD1 as a possible D gene (6 bases). V lost 6 bases, J lost 4 bases, and 18 bases lay in between. Germline CDR1 MGHRA, CDR2 YSYEKL. CDR3 length: 15 amino acids. The CDR3: CASSPFHRVAETQYF. The CDR3 nucleotides are TGCGCCAGCAGTCCCTTCCACAGGGTCGCAGAGACCCAGTACTTC.

In this sample, this clone turned up many times. The V and J genes are TRBV6-4 and TRBJ2-2; tentative D call: TRBD2 (5 bases). Germline V gene lookup returns CDR1 MRHNA and CDR2 SNTAGT. The CDR3 totals 15 residues. V dropped 6 bases and J dropped 4 bases, with 15 bases sitting between them. The CDR3 DNA sequence: TGTGCCAGCAGATGGGCTCCGGGAACCACCGGGGAGCTGTTTTTT. Protein: CASRWAPGTTGELFF.

This clone came up many times. The chain employs TRBV2 and TRBJ1-6; possible D gene TRBD1, 5 bases. The V and J ends lost 11 bases and 0 bases respectively, with 14 bases between them. Germline V lookup: CDR1 SNHLY, CDR2 FYNNEI. The CDR3 loop spans 15 amino acids. The CDR3 is CAGGADSSYNSPLHF. In DNA form, the CDR3 reads TGTGCCGGAGGGGCCGATTCCTCCTATAATTCACCCCTCCACTTT.

This clone was recorded many times. The chain uses TRBV19 and TRBJ2-2; D is possibly TRBD1 (6 bases). V lost 4 bases and J 9 bases, leaving 12 bases between the germline ends. This CDR3 has 13 amino acids. Germline values: CDR1 LNHDA, CDR2 SQIVND (reference sequence). The CDR3 bases are TGTGCCAGTAGTACCCTGACAGGCCGGGAGCTGTTTTTT. Translated: CASSTLTGRELFF.

This clone was seen at least ten times. This sequence joins TRBV6-5 and TRBJ1-2; TRBD1 matches 9 bases. CDR3 length: 14 residues. Germline-derived CDR1 and CDR2 are MNHEY and SVGAGI. The V gene end was trimmed by 6 bases and the J gene end by 1 base; junction bases not matched to a gene: 3. CDR3 protein: CASSLGQGNYGYTF. The DNA for the CDR3 is TGTGCCAGCAGCCTGGGACAGGGTAACTATGGCTACACCTTC.

This clone has ten or more counts. This chain joins TRBV2 and TRBJ2-6, with 7 positions matching TRBD1. Trimming took 6 bases from V and 4 from J; bases not matched to a gene: 6. The germline CDR1 and CDR2 sequences are SNHLY and FYNNEI. The CDR3 covers 15 residues. The CDR3 DNA sequence: TGTGCCAGCAGGATGACAGGGTTGGGGGCCAACGTCCTGACTTTC. This sequence encodes CASRMTGLGANVLTF.

This clone was observed at least ten times. V usage is TRBV18 and J usage is TRBJ1-2; no definite D call. This CDR3 is built from 12 residues. The germline V gene encodes CDR1 KGHSH and CDR2 LQKENI. Deletions cut 7 bases from V and 2 bases from J, with 8 bases between. The CDR3: CASLDGNYGYTF. For the CDR3, the DNA is TGTGCCAGCTTAGACGGGAACTATGGCTACACCTTC. The full variable domain, completed using reference TRBV18 and TRBJ1-2, is NAGVMQNPRHLVRRRGQEARLRCSPMKGHSHVYWYRQLPEEGLKFMVYLQKENIIDESGMPKERFSAEFPKEGPSILRIQQVVRGDSAAYFCASLDGNYGYTFGSGTRLTVV.

This clone was counted ten times or more. The V gene is TRBV5-1, the J gene TRBJ1-5; possible D gene TRBD1, 5 bases. The germline V gene has CDR1 SGHRS and CDR2 YFSETQ. There are 14 residues in the CDR3. Trimming removed 1 base at V and 6 bases at J, with 11 bases between. CDR3 sequence: CASSLRGFGQPQHF. For the CDR3, the DNA is TGCGCCAGCAGCTTGAGGGGCTTCGGTCAGCCCCAGCATTTT.

The rearrangement uses TRBV30 and TRBJ2-3; D unclear. This CDR3 has 15 residues. Per germline, CDR1 GTSNPN and CDR2 SVGIG (reference sequence). V lost 2 bases, J lost 1 base, and 13 bases lay in between. CDR3 sequence (DNA): TGTGCCTGGAGTCCCCAGTCGGCGGGCACAGATACGCAGTATTTT. Translated: CAWSPQSAGTDTQYF.

The V and J genes are TRBV6-1 and TRBJ2-1; D is unclear. The germline gives CDR1 MNHNS, CDR2 SASEGT. V was clipped by 8 bases and J by 8 bases, with 16 bases between them. There are 13 residues in the CDR3. The chain's CDR3 is CASRGRGSDEQFF. The CDR3 DNA reads as TGTGCCAGCCGTGGTAGAGGTTCGGATGAGCAGTTCTTC.

This clone was counted many times. This chain links TRBV19 with TRBJ2-1; the match to TRBD1 covers 7 bases. There are 13 residues in the CDR3. Unmatched junction bases numbered 2, after V lost 3 bases and J lost 6 bases. CDR1 and CDR2 (germline): LNHDA, SQIVND (reference sequence). The CDR3 DNA follows: TGTGCCAGTAGTATGCAGGGGGTCAATGAGCAGTTCTTC. Amino acids: CASSMQGVNEQFF.

This clone was found many times. The chain joins TRBV9 to TRBJ2-1; 12 nucleotides match TRBD2. This CDR3 is built from 15 residues. Germline V CDR1 and CDR2: SGDLS, YYNGEE. The V segment lost 4 bases and the J segment 5 bases; nucleotides outside the gene matches: 4. CDR3 DNA sequence: TGTGCCAGCAGCTCCAGGACTAGCGGGGACAATGAGCAGTTCTTC. Amino acid sequence: CASSSRTSGDNEQFF.

This clone was seen repeatedly, ten times or more. This chain uses TRBV5-6 with TRBJ1-2; 9 bases match TRBD1. Trimming took 4 bases from V and 8 from J; bases not matched to a gene: 24. Germline V gene data show CDR1 as SGHDT and CDR2 as YYEEEE. The CDR3 extends over 19 amino acids. CDR3 DNA: TGTGCCAGCAGCACCCCAGCGGCGGGACAGGGAGTCCCGTGGGGCGGCTACACCTTC. Its translation: CASSTPAAGQGVPWGGYTF.

This clone was counted many times. This chain connects TRBV18 to TRBJ2-7; possibly TRBD2 for D (5 bases). V was trimmed by 1 base and J by 0 bases, leaving 7 bases between them. The CDR3 has 14 amino acids. Looked up from germline, CDR1 is KGHSH and CDR2 is LQKENI. CDR3 sequence (DNA): TGTGCCAGCTCACCACTAGCGATCTCCTACGAGCAGTACTTC. This codes for CASSPLAISYEQYF.

This clone was detected many times. The rearrangement joins TRBV19 to TRBJ2-7; the D gene is possibly TRBD1 (5 bases). With 3 bases removed from V and 5 bases from J, the gap between germline ends came to 17 bases. Germline CDR1 reads LNHDA; CDR2 reads SQIVND (reference sequence). The CDR3 totals 15 residues. The CDR3 DNA is TGTGCCAGTAGTATCAGGACAAGGTTCAGGCACGAGCAGTACTTC. It specifies CASSIRTRFRHEQYF.

This clone was observed at least ten times. The chain uses TRBV28 and TRBJ1-1, with D possibly TRBD1 on 5 matching bases. V was cut by 5 bases and J by 5 bases, with 21 bases left in between. The CDR3 is made up of 16 amino acids. Germline V gene data show CDR1 as MDHEN and CDR2 as SYDVKM. The CDR3 region is CASSPLPARGKTEAFF. CDR3 nucleotide sequence: TGTGCCAGCAGTCCCCTGCCCGCAAGGGGAAAGACTGAAGCTTTCTTT.

This clone was counted ten times or more. The gene calls are TRBV5-8 and TRBJ2-7; D is perhaps TRBD2 (6 bases). Trimming pared 1 base from V and 6 bases from J, leaving 11 bases between. The CDR3 extends over 13 amino acids. CDR1 and CDR2 (germline): SGHTS, YDEGEE. The CDR3 nucleotides read TGTGCCAGCAGCTTGAGGGGAGGCCGCGAGCAGTACTTC. This codes for CASSLRGGREQYF.

The table lists this clone with many counts. The rearrangement links TRBV4-2 to TRBJ2-3; weak D call: TRBD2 (6 bases). V lost 1 base and J 7 bases, leaving 15 bases between the germline ends. CDR1 LGHNA and CDR2 YNFKEQ come from the germline V gene. The CDR3 consists of 15 residues. The CDR3 is CASSQGGEGGHTQYF. CDR3 DNA: TGTGCCAGCAGCCAAGGGGGGGAAGGCGGCCATACGCAGTATTTT.

This clone was counted between two and nine times. The rearrangement uses TRBV27 and TRBJ2-1; D gene unclear. Germline CDR1 and CDR2: MNHEY and SMNVEV (reference sequence). This CDR3 comprises 16 residues. Between the trimmed V and J ends, which lost 6 bases and 6 bases, there was a span of 21 bases. For the CDR3, the DNA is TGTGCCAGCAGCCCAGAAGTAGCCCGAAGGCCCAATGAGCAGTTCTTC. It specifies CASSPEVARRPNEQFF.

This clone was detected many times. The chain uses TRBV18 and TRBJ2-7, with D tentatively TRBD2 (6 bases). Germline V gene lookup returns CDR1 KGHSH and CDR2 LQKENI. This CDR3 has 17 residues. Trimming removed 3 bases from V and 4 bases from J, with 22 bases in between. DNA of the CDR3: TGTGCCAGCTCACCGGGACCGGGGGAGGTAGCCTTGTACGAGCAGTACTTC. Translation gives CASSPGPGEVALYEQYF.